This entry concerns a single T cell receptor beta chain. Its specificity is not known. Every TCR beta cDNA library bore unique molecular identifiers. TCRdb re-called the PCR reads through MiXCR, storing one row per CDR3 protein. The profile shows roughly 400,000 distinct CDR3 sequences, roughly 40% of them singletons. The CDR3 is 13 amino acids. This record comes from a study of post-analysis software for immune sequencing data. Study-level results: Five TRBV segments occurring more often in patients than controls included TRBV5-6, TRBV5-1 and TRBV20-1. Batch-matched samples strongly co-clustered by F measure.

The sequenced sample consisted of blood. This receptor was obtained from a girl aged 2 to 9 with multiple sclerosis. The rearrangement links TRBV12-3 or TRBV12-4 to TRBJ2-4; 7 bases align to TRBD1. With the DNA end fitting TRBJ2-7 better, the J assignment may be wrong. The CDR3 nucleotides read TGTGCCAGCAGGCCCGGGACAGACTACGAGCAGTACTTC. This gives the protein CASRPGTDYEQYF.